The clone carrying this TCR beta chain was counted at least ten times. No antigen is known for it. This specimen comes from a study of neurological immune-mediated disorders. Points from the study as a whole: Private repertoires in all groups were suggested by the absence of shared CDR3 amino acid sequences among expanded clones across subjects.

5'RACE generated cDNA with 10-nucleotide random UMIs. TCRdb processed the 5' RACE reads anew with MiXCR; each CDR3 protein has one entry. The sample holds some 100,000 distinct CDR3 sequences, about 13% seen once. The CDR3 spans 16 residues. Germline values: CDR1 DFQATT, CDR2 SNEGSKA (reference sequence). Trimming cost V 7 bases and J 0 bases, with 16 bases left between them. Time point reported: longitudinal time-point 2. This receptor was obtained from a female donor with HTLV-1-associated myelopathy (HAM/TSP). V usage is TRBV20-1 and J usage is TRBJ1-6, with a weak D call TRBD1 (5 bases). Sequenced input: PBMCs. Here the CDR3 DNA reads TGCAGTGGTTCGATGGGGGGGAGCTCCTATAATTCACCCCTCCACTTT. It specifies CSGSMGGSSYNSPLHF.